This record covers a single TCR beta chain. Sample time point: after neoadjuvant nivolumab, at surgical resection. Most PBMC samples had roughly 0.5 ug input DNA in six replicates. Some clones are missing from TCRdb's copy, which holds only in-frame ones; the method was immunoSEQ multiplex PCR. Of several thousand clones listed, 64% are singletons. This record comes from a study of neoadjuvant anti-PD-1 for oral cavity cancer. Overall study context: Most patients had three to four biweekly doses of 3 mg/kg nivolumab before resection.

V gave up 9 bases and J gave up 8 bases; unmatched junction bases: 4. The CDR3 contains 12 residues. In germline, CDR1 is MRHNA, CDR2 SNTAGT. Here the sequenced sample was PBMCs, taken after nivolumab (anti-PD-1) treatment. This receptor was taken from a person aged 35-79 years with oral cavity squamous cell carcinoma. V and J are TRBV6-4 and TRBJ1-6; 7 nucleotides align to TRBD1. CDR3 in DNA: TGTGCCAGTAGACAGGGTGATTCACCCCTCCACTTT. It translates to CASRQGDSPLHF.